One and the same sample provided the 10 T cell receptor beta chains below, sequenced in a study of shared clonotypes between healthy human individuals. The method was immunoSEQ multiplex PCR; TCRdb's version includes in-frame clones alone and lacks a portion of them. The sample yields 2 million to 3 million clones, approximately 93% seen once. The sequenced sample consisted of naive CD4+ T cells from PBMCs. Subset described: CD45RA+ positively selected. These receptors all stem from a man younger than 35 in good health. Some clones in this sample may be carry-over from other donors' samples.

The genes are TRBV28 and TRBJ2-7; 7 positions agree with TRBD2. CDR3 length: 14 amino acids. The V gene end was trimmed by 5 bases and the J gene end by 0 bases; junction bases not matched to a gene: 4. Germline CDR1 MDHEN, CDR2 SYDVKM. The CDR3 sequence: CASSPRTSSYEQYF. DNA for the CDR3: TGTGCCAGCAGTCCGCGGACTAGCTCCTACGAGCAGTACTTC.

The sample holds a few counts of this clone. The sample contains more than one DNA sequence encoding this CDR3. V and J are TRBV20-1 and TRBJ1-2, with D hard to call. Trimming cost V 1 base and J 4 bases, with 4 bases left between them. CDR3 length equals 11 residues. Germline V gives CDR1 DFQATT, CDR2 SNEGSKA (reference sequence). The CDR3 DNA sequence: TGCAGTGCTAGAGTTCTCTATGGCTACACCTTC. It encodes CSARVLYGYTF.

The rearrangement uses TRBV28 and TRBJ2-7; 7 bases map to TRBD2. Germline trimming cut 5 bases from V and 2 bases from J; bases unmatched to any gene: 12. Germline V gene sequence: CDR1 MDHEN, CDR2 SYDVKM. The CDR3 length is 16 residues. The CDR3 protein is CASSLPGRGAPYEQYF. The CDR3 DNA reads TGTGCCAGCAGTCTCCCGGGGAGGGGAGCTCCCTACGAGCAGTACTTC.

The chain carries TRBV7-3 and TRBJ2-3; D remains ambiguous. Trimming removed 4 bases at V and 2 bases at J, with 10 bases between. Germline CDR1 is SGHTA and CDR2 is FQGTGA. The CDR3 runs to 14 residues. The chain's CDR3 is CASSSGKLTDTQYF. Written as DNA, the CDR3 is TGTGCCAGCAGCTCAGGCAAGCTCACAGATACGCAGTATTTT.

V usage is TRBV5-4 and J usage is TRBJ1-2; tentatively, D is TRBD1 (6 bases). Germline assignment: CDR1 SGHNT and CDR2 YYREEE (reference sequence). Trimming took off 4 bases at V and 5 bases at J, with 12 bases between the two ends. This CDR3 has 13 amino acids. DNA for the CDR3: TGTGCCAGCAGCCCGACAGGACGGTATGGCTACACCTTC. This gives the protein CASSPTGRYGYTF.

V gene TRBV5-4 combines with J gene TRBJ2-1; a possible D gene is TRBD2 (5 bases). Germline CDR1 and CDR2: SGHNT and YYREEE (reference sequence). This CDR3 comprises 15 residues. V shed 1 base and J shed 3 bases, with 11 bases lying between them. The CDR3 DNA follows: TGTGCCAGCAGCTTGTACGCTAGCAGCTACAATGAGCAGTTCTTC. Translated, it gives CASSLYASSYNEQFF.

The CDR3 nucleotides are TGTGCCAGCAGCCCCAGGAGGGACACCTTTACGCAGTATTTT. The encoded protein is CASSPRRDTFTQYF. V gene TRBV11-2 combines with J gene TRBJ2-3; either TRBD1 or TRBD2 may fit D (6 bases each). The CDR3 is 14 residues long. The ends were cut back, 5 bases at V and 8 bases at J, with 17 bases in the middle. The germline gives CDR1 SGHAT, CDR2 FQNNGV.

The V and J genes are TRBV9 and TRBJ2-1; the D is unclear. CDR3 length: 11 residues. Germline values: CDR1 SGDLS, CDR2 YYNGEE. The V end lost 3 bases, the J end lost 9 bases, and 7 bases lay between the germline ends. This chain's CDR3 is CASSDYSEQFF. The DNA for the CDR3 is TGTGCCAGCAGCGATTACTCTGAGCAGTTCTTC.

This CDR3 reads CASSLFGGIQIRETQYF. The CDR3 coding sequence is TGTGCCAGCAGTTTATTTGGCGGAATCCAAATACGGGAGACCCAGTACTTC. J is TRBJ2-5 and V is TRBV28; D not certain. Germline V lookup: CDR1 MDHEN, CDR2 SYDVKM. CDR3 size: 17 residues. V lost 1 base to trimming and J lost 5 bases, with 20 bases between them.

The chain has TRBV9 and TRBJ2-7; 8 positions agree with TRBD1. Germline V gene lookup returns CDR1 SGDLS and CDR2 YYNGEE. J gave up 5 bases and V 0 bases, and 7 bases lay outside the gene matches. There are 15 residues in the CDR3. This CDR3 reads CASSVGTGGPNEQYF. As DNA, the CDR3 is TGTGCCAGCAGCGTAGGCACAGGGGGTCCCAACGAGCAGTACTTC.